The present TCR beta chain was sequenced within a study of T cells in Graves' hyperthyroidism and ophthalmopathy. General study results and limits: Expanded thyroid clonotypes (above 0.001) were mostly also found in blood.

RNA transcripts gave rise to amplified TCR beta CDR3 regions. During a first-round RT-PCR of the TCR CDR3, the HTBI primer set was used. TCRdb re-called the multiplex PCR reads through MiXCR, storing one row per CDR3 protein. The sample carries 500,000 to 600,000 distinct CDR3 sequences, approximately 16% recorded once. In regard to this clonotype: Its antigen remains unidentified.

From germline, CDR1 is LGHNA and CDR2 YSLEER. V lost 0 bases to trimming and J lost 7 bases, with 7 bases between them. The CDR3 length is 14 residues. The source is a woman aged 18-35 years with Graves' hyperthyroidism. The sequencing input was blood. The gene calls are TRBV4-3 and TRBJ1-6; D is unresolved. CDR3 sequence reads: CASSQEGLNSPLHF. DNA for the CDR3: TGCGCCAGCAGCCAAGAAGGACTAAATTCACCCCTCCACTTT.